The sequence of this T cell receptor (beta chain) was determined in a study of response to subunit inactivated influenza vaccine. TCRdb re-called the RT-PCR reads with MiXCR, one entry per CDR3 protein. The sample shows a few hundred thousand distinct CDR3 sequences, 20% to 25% of them seen only once. The table lists this clonotype with a few counts. Its matching antigen is unknown. Study-wide results and limits: Authors proposed each seasonal influenza vaccination draws in few new T cells.

Per germline, CDR1 LGHNA and CDR2 YSLEER. The CDR3 consists of 16 residues. V shed 0 bases and J 2 bases; nucleotides not matched to a gene: 1. The chain employs TRBV4-3 and TRBJ2-6; 7 bases agree with TRBD1. Source: PBMCs from blood, taken around 22 months after vaccination. The source of this sequence is a man aged 50-75 years who received an inactivated influenza vaccine. CDR3 sequence (DNA): TGCGCCAGCAGCCAAGAAGGGGGCACTGGGGCCAACGTCCTGACTTTC. It encodes CASSQEGGTGANVLTF.